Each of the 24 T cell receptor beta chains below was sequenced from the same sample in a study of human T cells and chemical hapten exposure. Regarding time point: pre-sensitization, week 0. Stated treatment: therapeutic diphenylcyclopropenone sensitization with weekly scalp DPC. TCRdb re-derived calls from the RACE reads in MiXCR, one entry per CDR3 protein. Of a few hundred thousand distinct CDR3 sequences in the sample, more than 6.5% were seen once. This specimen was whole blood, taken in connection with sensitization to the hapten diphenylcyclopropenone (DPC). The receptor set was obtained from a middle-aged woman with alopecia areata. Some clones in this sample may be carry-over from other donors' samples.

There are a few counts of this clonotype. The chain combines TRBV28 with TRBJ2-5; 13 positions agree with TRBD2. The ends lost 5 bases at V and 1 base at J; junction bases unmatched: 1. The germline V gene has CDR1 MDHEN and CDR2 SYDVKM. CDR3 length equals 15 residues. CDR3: CASSRLAGGQETQYF. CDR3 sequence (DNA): TGTGCCAGCAGTCGACTAGCGGGGGGCCAAGAGACCCAGTACTTC.

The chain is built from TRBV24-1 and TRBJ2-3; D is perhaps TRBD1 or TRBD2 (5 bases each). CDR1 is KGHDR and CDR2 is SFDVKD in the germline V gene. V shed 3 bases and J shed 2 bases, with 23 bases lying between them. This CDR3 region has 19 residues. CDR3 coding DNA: TGTGCCACCAGTGATGCTGTAGCCGGGACGGCGGCCCTCACAGATACGCAGTATTTT. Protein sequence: CATSDAVAGTAALTDTQYF.

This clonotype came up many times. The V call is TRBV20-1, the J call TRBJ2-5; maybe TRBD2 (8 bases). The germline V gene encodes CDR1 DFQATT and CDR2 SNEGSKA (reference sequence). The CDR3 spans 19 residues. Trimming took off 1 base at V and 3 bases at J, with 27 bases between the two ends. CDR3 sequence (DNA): TGCAGTGCTAGAGCAGGGGGGAGCGGGAGTCATGGGCCCGAAGAGACCCAGTACTTC. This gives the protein CSARAGGSGSHGPEETQYF.

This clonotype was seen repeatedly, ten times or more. CDR3 in amino acids: CASSKSGLKGDNEQFF. In DNA form, the CDR3 reads TGTGCCAGCAGTAAATCCGGGCTCAAAGGGGACAATGAGCAGTTCTTC. The rearrangement joins TRBV28 to TRBJ2-1; tentative D call: TRBD1 (5 bases). V lost 5 bases and J 5 bases, leaving 19 bases between the germline ends. The CDR3 spans 16 residues. Germline CDR1 is MDHEN and CDR2 is SYDVKM.

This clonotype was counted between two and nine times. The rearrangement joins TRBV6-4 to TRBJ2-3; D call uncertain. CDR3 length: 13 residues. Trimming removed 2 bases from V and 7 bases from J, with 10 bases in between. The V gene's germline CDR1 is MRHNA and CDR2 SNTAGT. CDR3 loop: CASSDDFENTQYF. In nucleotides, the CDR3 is TGTGCCAGCAGTGACGACTTTGAGAATACGCAGTATTTT.

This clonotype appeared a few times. The CDR3 protein is CASSYFGLASTDTQYF. DNA of the CDR3: TGTGCCAGCAGTTACTTCGGCCTAGCTAGCACAGATACGCAGTATTTT. The J gene is TRBJ2-3, the V gene TRBV6-2 or TRBV6-3, with D perhaps matching TRBD2 (5 bases). V was trimmed by 1 base and J by 0 bases, leaving 11 bases between them. The germline CDR1 and CDR2 sequences are MNHEY and SVGEGT. CDR3 length equals 16 residues.

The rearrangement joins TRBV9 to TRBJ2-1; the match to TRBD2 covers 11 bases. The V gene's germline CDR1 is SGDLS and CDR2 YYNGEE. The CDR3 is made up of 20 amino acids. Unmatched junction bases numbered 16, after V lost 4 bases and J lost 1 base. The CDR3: CASSPRDSGRAGTSYNEQFF. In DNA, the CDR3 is TGTGCCAGCAGCCCCCGGGATAGCGGGAGGGCCGGGACGTCCTACAATGAGCAGTTCTTC. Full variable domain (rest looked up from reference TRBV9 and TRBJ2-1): DSGVTQTPKHLITATGQRVTLRCSPRSGDLSVYWYQQSLDQGLQFLIQYYNGEERAKGNILERFSAQQFPDLHSELNLSSLELGDSALYFCASSPRDSGRAGTSYNEQFFGPGTRLTVL.

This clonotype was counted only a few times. CDR3 in DNA: TGTGCCAGCAGTTATGGGACCTTGTGGGAGCAGTACTTC. This translates into CASSYGTLWEQYF. The chain has TRBV6-2 or TRBV6-3 and TRBJ2-7; D may match TRBD1 or TRBD2 (5 bases each). Trimming removed 3 bases from V and 7 bases from J, with 13 bases in between. Looked up from germline, CDR1 is MNHEY and CDR2 is SVGEGT. This CDR3 has 13 amino acids.

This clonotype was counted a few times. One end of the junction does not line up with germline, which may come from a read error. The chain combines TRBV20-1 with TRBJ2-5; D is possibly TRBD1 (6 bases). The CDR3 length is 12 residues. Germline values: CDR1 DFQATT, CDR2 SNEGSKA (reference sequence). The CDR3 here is CSARGGQETQYF. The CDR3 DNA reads TGCAGTGCAAGAGGGGGACAAGAGACCCAGTACTTC.

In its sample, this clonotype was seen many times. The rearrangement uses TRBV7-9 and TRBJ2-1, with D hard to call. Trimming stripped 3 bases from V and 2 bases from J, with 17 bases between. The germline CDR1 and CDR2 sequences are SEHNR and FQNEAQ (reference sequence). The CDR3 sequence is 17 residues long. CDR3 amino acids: CASSFDRNYGAYNEQFF. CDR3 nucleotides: TGTGCCAGCAGCTTCGACCGAAACTATGGTGCCTACAATGAGCAGTTCTTC. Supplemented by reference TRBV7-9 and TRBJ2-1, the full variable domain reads DTGVSQNPRHKITKRGQNVTFRCDPISEHNRLYWYRQTLGQGPEFLTYFQNEAQLEKSRLLSDRFSAERPKGSFSTLEIQRTEQGDSAMYLCASSFDRNYGAYNEQFFGPGTRLTVL.

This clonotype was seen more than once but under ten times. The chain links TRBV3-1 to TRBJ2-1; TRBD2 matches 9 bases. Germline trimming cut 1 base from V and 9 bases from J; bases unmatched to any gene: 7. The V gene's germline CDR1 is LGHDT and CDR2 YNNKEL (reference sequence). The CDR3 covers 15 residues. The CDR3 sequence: CASSQGLAGESEQFF. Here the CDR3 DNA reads TGTGCCAGCAGCCAAGGCTTAGCGGGAGAGAGTGAGCAGTTCTTC.

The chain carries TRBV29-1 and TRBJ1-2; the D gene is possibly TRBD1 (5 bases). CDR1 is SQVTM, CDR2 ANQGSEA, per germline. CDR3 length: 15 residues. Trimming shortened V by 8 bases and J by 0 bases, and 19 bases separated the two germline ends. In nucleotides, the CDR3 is TGCAGCTGCACCCCCGGGACGAGTTCTAACTATGGCTACACCTTC. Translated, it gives CSCTPGTSSNYGYTF.

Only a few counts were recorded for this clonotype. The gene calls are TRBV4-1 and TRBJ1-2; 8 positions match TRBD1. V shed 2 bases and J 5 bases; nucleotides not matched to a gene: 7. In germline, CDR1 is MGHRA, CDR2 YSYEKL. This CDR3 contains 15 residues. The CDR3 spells CASSQSGQGSYGYTF. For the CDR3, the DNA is TGCGCCAGCAGCCAATCAGGACAGGGTAGTTATGGCTACACCTTC.

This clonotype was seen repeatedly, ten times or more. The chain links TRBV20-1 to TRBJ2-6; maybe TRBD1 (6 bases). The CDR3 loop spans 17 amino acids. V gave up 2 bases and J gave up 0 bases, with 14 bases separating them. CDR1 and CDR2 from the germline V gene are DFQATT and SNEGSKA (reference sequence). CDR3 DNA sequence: TGCAGTGCTAGATCTCGACAGGATCGCTCTGGGGCCAACGTCCTGACTTTC. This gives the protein CSARSRQDRSGANVLTF.

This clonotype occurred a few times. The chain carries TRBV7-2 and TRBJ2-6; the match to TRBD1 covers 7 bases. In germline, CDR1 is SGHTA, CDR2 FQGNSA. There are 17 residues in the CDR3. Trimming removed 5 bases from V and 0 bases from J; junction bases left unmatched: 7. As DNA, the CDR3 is TGTGCCAGCAGCACCGGACAGGTTTTCTCTGGGGCCAACGTCCTGACTTTC. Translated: CASSTGQVFSGANVLTF.

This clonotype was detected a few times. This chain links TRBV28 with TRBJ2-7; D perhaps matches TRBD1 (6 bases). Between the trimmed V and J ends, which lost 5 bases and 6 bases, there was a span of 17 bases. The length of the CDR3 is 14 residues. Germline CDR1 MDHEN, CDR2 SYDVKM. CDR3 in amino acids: CASSRSGHLGEQYF. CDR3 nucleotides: TGTGCCAGCAGTCGATCGGGACATCTCGGCGAGCAGTACTTC. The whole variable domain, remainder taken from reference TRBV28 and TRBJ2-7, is DVKVTQSSRYLVKRTGEKVFLECVQDMDHENMFWYRQDPGLGLRLIYFSYDVKMKEKGDIPEGYSVSREKKERFSLILESASTNQTSMYLCASSRSGHLGEQYFGPGTRLTVT.

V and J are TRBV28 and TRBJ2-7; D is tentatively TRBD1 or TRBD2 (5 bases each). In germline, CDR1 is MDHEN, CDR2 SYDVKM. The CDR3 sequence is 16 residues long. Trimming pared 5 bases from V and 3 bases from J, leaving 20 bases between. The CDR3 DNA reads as TGTGCCAGCAGTCCGTCTCCCCGGGACGGATACTACGAGCAGTACTTC. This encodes CASSPSPRDGYYEQYF.

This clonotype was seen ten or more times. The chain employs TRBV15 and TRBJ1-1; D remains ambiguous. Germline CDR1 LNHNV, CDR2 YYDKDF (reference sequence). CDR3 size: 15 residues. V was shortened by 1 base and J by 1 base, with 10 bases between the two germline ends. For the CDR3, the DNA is TGTGCCACCAGCAGAGCGTCAATACAGAACACTGAAGCTTTCTTT. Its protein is CATSRASIQNTEAFF.

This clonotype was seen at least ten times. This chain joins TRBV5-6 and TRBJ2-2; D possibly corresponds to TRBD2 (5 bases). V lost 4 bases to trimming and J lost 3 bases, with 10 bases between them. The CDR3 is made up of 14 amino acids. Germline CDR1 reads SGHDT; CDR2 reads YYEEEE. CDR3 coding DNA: TGTGCCAGCAGCCCCCCGGGATACACCGGGGAGCTGTTTTTT. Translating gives CASSPPGYTGELFF.

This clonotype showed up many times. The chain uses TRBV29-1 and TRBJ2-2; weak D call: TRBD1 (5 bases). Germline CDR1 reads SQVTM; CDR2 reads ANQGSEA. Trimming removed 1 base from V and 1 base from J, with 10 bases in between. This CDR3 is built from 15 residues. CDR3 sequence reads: CSVEGGTGNTGELFF. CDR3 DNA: TGCAGCGTTGAAGGGGGAACAGGGAACACCGGGGAGCTGTTTTTT.

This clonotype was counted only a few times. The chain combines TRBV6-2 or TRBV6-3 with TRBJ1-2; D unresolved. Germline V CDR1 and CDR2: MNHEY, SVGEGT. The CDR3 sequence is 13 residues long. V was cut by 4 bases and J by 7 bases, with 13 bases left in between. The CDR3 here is CASSSNGARGYTF. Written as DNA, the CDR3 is TGTGCCAGCAGTTCCAACGGAGCTCGTGGCTACACCTTC.

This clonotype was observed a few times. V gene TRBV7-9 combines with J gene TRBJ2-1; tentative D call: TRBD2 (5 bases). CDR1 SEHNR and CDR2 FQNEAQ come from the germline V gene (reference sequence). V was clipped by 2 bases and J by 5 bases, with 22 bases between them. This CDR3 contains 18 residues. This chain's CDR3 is CASSLPGPSPGKNNEQFF. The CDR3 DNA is TGTGCCAGCAGCTTACCCGGGCCCTCGCCGGGGAAAAACAATGAGCAGTTCTTC.

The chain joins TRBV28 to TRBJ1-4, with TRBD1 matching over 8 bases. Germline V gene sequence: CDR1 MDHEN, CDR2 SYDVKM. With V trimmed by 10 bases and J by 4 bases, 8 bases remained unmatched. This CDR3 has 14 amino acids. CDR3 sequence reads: CATREDRGNEKLFF. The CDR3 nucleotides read TGTGCCACCAGAGAAGACAGGGGTAATGAAAAACTGTTTTTT.

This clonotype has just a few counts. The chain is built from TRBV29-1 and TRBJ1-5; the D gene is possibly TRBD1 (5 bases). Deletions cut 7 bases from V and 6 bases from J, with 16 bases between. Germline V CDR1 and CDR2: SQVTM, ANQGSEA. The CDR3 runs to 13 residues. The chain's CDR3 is CSAMPGPGQPQHF. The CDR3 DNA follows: TGCAGCGCCATGCCAGGGCCCGGTCAGCCCCAGCATTTT.